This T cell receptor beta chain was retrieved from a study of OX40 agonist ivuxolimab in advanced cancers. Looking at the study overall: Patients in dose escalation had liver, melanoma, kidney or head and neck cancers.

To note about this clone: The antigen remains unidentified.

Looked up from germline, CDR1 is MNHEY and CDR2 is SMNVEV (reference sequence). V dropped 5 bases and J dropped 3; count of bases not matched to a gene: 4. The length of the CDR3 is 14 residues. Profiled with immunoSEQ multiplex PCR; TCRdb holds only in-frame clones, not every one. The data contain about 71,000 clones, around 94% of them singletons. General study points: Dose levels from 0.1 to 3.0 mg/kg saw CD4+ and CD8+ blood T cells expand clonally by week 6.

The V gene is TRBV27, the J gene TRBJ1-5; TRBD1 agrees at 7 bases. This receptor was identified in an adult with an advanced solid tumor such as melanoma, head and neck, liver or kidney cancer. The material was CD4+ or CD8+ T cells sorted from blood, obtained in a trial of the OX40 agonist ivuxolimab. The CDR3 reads CASSLTGPNQPQHF. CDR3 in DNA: TGTGCCAGCAGTCTGACAGGGCCCAATCAGCCCCAGCATTTT.